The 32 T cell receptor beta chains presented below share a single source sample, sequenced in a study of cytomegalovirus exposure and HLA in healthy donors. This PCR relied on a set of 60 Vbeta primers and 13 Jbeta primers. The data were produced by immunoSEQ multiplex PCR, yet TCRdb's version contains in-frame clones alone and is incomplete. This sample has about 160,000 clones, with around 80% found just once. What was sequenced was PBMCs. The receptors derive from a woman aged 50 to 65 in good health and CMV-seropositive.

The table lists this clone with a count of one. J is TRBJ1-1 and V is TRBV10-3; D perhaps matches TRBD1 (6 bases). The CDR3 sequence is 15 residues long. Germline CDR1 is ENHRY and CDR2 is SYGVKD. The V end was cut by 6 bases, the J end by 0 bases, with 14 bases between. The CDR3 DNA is TGTGCCATCAGCGACCTACAGGGTGTGAACACTGAAGCTTTCTTT. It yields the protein CAISDLQGVNTEAFF.

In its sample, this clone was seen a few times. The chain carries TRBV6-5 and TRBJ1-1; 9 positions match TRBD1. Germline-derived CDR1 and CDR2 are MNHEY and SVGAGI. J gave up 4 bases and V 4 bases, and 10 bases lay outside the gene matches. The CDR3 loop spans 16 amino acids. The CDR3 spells CASSFAGTGFGTEAFF. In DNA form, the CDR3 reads TGTGCCAGCAGTTTCGCCGGGACAGGGTTTGGCACTGAAGCTTTCTTT.

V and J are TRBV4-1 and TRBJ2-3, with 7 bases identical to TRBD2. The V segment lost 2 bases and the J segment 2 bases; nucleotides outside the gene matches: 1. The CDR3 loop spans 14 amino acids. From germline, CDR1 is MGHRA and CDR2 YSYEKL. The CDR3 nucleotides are TGCGCCAGCAGCCAACGGGACTACACAGATACGCAGTATTTT. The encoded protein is CASSQRDYTDTQYF.

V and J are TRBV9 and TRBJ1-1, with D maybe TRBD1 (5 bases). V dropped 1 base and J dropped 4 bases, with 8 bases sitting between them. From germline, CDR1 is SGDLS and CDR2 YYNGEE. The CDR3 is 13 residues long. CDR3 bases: TGTGCCAGCAGCGTATCCGGGGGCACTGAAGCTTTCTTT. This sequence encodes CASSVSGGTEAFF.

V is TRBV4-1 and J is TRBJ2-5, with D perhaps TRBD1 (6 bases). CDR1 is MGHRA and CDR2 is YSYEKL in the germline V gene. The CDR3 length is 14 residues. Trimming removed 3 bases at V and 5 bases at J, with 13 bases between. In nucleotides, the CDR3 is TGCGCCAGCAGCCAGTACAGGGTAGGGGAGACCCAGTACTTC. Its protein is CASSQYRVGETQYF.

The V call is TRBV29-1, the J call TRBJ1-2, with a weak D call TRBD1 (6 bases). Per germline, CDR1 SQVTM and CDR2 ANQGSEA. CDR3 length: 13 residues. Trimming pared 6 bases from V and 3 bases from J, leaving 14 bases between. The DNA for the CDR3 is TGCAGCGTCGCACAGGGCTTTGACTATGGCTACACCTTC. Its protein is CSVAQGFDYGYTF. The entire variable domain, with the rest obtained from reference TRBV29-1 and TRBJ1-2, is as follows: SAVISQKPSRDICQRGTSLTIQCQVDSQVTMMFWYRQQPGQSLTLIATANQGSEATYESGFVIDKFPISRPNLTFSTLTVSNMSPEDSSIYLCSVAQGFDYGYTFGSGTRLTVV.

The CDR3 sequence is CASSQDHGRETGELFF. Here the CDR3 DNA reads TGCGCCAGCAGCCAAGATCACGGGAGGGAAACCGGGGAGCTGTTTTTT. The chain combines TRBV4-3 with TRBJ2-2, with 8 nucleotides matching TRBD2. Germline V gives CDR1 LGHNA, CDR2 YSLEER. This CDR3 region has 16 residues. V dropped 0 bases and J dropped 5; count of bases not matched to a gene: 5.

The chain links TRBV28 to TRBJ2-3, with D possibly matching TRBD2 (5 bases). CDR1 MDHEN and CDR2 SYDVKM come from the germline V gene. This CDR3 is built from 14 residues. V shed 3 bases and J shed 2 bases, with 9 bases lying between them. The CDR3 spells CASSFGVYTDTQYF. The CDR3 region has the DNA TGTGCCAGCAGTTTCGGGGTCTACACAGATACGCAGTATTTT. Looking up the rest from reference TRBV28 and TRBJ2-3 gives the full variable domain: DVKVTQSSRYLVKRTGEKVFLECVQDMDHENMFWYRQDPGLGLRLIYFSYDVKMKEKGDIPEGYSVSREKKERFSLILESASTNQTSMYLCASSFGVYTDTQYFGPGTRLTVL.

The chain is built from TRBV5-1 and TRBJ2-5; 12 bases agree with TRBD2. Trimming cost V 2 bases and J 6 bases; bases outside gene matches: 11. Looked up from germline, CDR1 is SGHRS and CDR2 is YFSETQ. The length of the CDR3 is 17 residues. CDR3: CASSFASGGAGEKTQYF. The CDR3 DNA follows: TGCGCCAGCAGCTTTGCTAGCGGGGGGGCCGGGGAAAAGACCCAGTACTTC.

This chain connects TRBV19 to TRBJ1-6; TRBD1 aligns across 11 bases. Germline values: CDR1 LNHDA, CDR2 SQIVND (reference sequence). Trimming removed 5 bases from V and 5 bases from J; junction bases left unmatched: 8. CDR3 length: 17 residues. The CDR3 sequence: CASSFFGTGGDNSPLHF. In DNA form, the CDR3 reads TGTGCCAGTAGTTTCTTCGGGACAGGGGGTGATAATTCACCCCTCCACTTT.

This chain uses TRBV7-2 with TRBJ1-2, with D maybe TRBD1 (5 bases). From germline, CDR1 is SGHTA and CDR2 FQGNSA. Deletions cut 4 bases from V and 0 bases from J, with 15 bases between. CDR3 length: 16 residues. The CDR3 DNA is TGTGCCAGCAGCTCCAAGGGTGGGGGGGCTAACTATGGCTACACCTTC. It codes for CASSSKGGGANYGYTF.

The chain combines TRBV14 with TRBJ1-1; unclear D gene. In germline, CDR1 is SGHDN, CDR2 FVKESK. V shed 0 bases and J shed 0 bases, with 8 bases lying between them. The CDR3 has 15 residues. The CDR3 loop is CASSQDMALNTEAFF. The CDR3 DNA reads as TGTGCCAGCAGCCAAGACATGGCCTTGAACACTGAAGCTTTCTTT.

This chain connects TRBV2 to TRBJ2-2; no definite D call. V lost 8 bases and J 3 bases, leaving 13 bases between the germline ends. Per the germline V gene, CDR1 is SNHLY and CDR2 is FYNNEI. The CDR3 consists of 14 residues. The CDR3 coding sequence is TGTGCCAGCCGAACAGACATTGACACCGGGGAGCTGTTTTTT. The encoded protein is CASRTDIDTGELFF. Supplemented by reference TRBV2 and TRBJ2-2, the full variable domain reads EPEVTQTPSHQVTQMGQEVILRCVPISNHLYFYWYRQILGQKVEFLVSFYNNEISEKSEIFDDQFSVERPDGSNFTLKIRSTKLEDSAMYFCASRTDIDTGELFFGEGSRLTVL.

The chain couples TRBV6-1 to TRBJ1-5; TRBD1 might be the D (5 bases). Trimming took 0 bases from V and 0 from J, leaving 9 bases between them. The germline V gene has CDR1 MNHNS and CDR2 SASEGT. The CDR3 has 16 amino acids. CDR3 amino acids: CASSEAGGYSNQPQHF. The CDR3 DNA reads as TGTGCCAGCAGTGAAGCGGGGGGATATAGCAATCAGCCCCAGCATTTT.

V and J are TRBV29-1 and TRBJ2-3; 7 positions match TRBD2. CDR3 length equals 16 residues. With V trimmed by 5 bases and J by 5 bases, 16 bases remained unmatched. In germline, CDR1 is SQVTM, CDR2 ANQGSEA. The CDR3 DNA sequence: TGCAGCGTTCGTTTCTCGCGGGGGTGGTTGATAGATACGCAGTATTTT. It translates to CSVRFSRGWLIDTQYF.

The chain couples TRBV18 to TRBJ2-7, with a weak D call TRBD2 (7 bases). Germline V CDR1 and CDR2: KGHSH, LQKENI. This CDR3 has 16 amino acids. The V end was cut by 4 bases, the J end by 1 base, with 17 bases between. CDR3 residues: CASSLQGGAVSYEQYF. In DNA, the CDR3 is TGTGCCAGCTCACTTCAAGGGGGGGCAGTTTCCTACGAGCAGTACTTC. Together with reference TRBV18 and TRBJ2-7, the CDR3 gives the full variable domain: NAGVMQNPRHLVRRRGQEARLRCSPMKGHSHVYWYRQLPEEGLKFMVYLQKENIIDESGMPKERFSAEFPKEGPSILRIQQVVRGDSAAYFCASSLQGGAVSYEQYFGPGTRLTVT.

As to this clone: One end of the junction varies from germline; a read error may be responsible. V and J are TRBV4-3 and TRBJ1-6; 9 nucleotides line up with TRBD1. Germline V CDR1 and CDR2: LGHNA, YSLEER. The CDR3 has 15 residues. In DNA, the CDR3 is TGCGCCGGCAGCCAAGATAGGGGACAGGGTTCACCCCTCCACTTT. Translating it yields CAGSQDRGQGSPLHF.

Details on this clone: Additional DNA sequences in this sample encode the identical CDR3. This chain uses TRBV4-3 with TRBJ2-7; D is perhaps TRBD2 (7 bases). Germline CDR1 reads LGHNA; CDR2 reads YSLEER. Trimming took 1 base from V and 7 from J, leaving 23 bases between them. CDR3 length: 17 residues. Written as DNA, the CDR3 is TGCGCCAGCAGCCAAGCCAACGTGGGGGGGGCGCGCGGGGAGCAGTACTTC. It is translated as CASSQANVGGARGEQYF.

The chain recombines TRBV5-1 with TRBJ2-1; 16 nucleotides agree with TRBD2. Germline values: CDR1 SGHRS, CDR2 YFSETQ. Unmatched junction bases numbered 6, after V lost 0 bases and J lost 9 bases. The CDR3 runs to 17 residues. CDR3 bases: TGCGCCAGCAGCTTGGAGGGACTAGCGGGGGGGCGAGGTGAGCAGTTCTTC. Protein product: CASSLEGLAGGRGEQFF.

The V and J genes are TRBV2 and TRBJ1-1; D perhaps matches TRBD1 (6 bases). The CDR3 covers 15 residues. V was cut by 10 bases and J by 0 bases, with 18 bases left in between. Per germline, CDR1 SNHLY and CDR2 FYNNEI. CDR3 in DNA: TGTGCCACCCCGGGACATGACGGGATGAACACTGAAGCTTTCTTT. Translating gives CATPGHDGMNTEAFF.

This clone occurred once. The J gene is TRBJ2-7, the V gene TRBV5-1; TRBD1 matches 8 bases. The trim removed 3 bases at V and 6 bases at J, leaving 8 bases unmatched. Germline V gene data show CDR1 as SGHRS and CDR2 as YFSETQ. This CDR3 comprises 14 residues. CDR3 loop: CASSYDRGGGEQYF. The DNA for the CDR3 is TGCGCCAGCAGCTACGACAGGGGCGGAGGCGAGCAGTACTTC.

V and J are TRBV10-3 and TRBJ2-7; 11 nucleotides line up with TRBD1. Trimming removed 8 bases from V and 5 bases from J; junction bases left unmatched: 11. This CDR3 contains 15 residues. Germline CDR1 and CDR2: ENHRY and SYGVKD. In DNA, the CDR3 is TGTGCCATCCTGGAACGGACAGGGGGCAGGAACGAGCAGTACTTC. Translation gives CAILERTGGRNEQYF.

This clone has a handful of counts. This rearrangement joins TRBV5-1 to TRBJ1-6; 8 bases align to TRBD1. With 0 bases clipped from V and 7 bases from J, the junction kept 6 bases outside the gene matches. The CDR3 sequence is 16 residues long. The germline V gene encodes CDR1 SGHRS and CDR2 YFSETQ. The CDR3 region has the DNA TGCGCCAGCAGCTTGGTAGGACAGGGTACCAATTCACCCCTCCACTTT. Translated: CASSLVGQGTNSPLHF.

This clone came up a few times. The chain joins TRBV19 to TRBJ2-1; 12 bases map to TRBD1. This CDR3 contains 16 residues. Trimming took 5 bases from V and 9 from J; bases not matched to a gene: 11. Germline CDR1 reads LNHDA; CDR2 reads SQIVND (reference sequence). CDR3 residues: CASSSSGTGGWGEQFF. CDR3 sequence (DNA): TGTGCCAGTAGTTCTTCCGGGACAGGGGGCTGGGGTGAGCAGTTCTTC.

The CDR3 bases are TGTGCCAGCAGCCGGGGACAAAGAGGTGGCTACACCTTC. Its protein product is CASSRGQRGGYTF. The gene calls are TRBV28 and TRBJ1-2; D possibly corresponds to TRBD1 (6 bases). Trimming took 6 bases from V and 7 from J, leaving 15 bases between them. Germline CDR1 and CDR2: MDHEN and SYDVKM. CDR3 length equals 13 residues.

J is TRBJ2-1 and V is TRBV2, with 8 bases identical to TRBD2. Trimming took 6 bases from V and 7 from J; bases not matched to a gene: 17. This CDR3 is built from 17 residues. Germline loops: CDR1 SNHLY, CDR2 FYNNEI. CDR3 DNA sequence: TGTGCCAGCAGCCGCGCCCAAGGACTAGCCCAGACTAATGAGCAGTTCTTC. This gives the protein CASSRAQGLAQTNEQFF.

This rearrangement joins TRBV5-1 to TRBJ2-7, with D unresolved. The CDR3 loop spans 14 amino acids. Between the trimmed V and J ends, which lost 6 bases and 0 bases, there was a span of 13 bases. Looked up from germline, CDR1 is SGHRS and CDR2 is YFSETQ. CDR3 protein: CASTPHADSYEQYF. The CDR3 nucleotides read TGCGCCAGCACCCCTCATGCGGACTCCTACGAGCAGTACTTC.

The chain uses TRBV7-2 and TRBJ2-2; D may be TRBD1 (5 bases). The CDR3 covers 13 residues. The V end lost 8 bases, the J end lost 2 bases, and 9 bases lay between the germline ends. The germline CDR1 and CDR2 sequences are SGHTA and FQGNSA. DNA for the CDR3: TGTGCCAGCCAGGGCCCCAACACCGGGGAGCTGTTTTTT. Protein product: CASQGPNTGELFF.

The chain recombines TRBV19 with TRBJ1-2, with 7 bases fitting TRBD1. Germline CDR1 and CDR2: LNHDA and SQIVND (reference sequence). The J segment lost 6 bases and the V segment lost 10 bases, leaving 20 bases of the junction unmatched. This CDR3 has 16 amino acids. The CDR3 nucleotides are TGTGCCACTAGCACAGGGGCCGCCCCTACGGTGCATGGCTACACCTTC. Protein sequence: CATSTGAAPTVHGYTF.

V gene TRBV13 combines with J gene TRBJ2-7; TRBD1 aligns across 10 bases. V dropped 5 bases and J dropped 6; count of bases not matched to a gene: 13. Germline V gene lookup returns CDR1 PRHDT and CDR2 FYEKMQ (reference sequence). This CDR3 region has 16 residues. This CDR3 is CASSPTPGTGVGEQYF. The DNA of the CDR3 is TGTGCCAGCAGCCCGACGCCCGGGACAGGGGTTGGCGAGCAGTACTTC.

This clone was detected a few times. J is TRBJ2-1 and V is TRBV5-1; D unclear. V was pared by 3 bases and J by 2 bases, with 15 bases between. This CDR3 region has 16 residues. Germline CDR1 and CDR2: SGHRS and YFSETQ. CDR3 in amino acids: CASSYEALSTYNEQFF. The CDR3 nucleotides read TGCGCCAGCAGCTACGAGGCCCTCAGCACCTACAATGAGCAGTTCTTC.

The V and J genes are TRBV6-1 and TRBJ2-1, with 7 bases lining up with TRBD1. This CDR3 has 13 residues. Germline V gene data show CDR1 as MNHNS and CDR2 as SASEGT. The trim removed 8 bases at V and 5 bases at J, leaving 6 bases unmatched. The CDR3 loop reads CASYDRVHNEQFF. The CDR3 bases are TGTGCCAGCTATGACAGGGTCCACAATGAGCAGTTCTTC.